The 12 T cell receptor beta chains in this list originate from one sample, sequenced in a study of molecular identifiers for immune sequencing clone quantification. One entry per CDR3 protein results from TCRdb running MiXCR on the PCR reads. The sample contains under 650,000 distinct CDR3 sequences, about 20% of which appear only once. The sequencing input was naive CD8+ T cells from blood, with Jurkat cell RNA spiked in. Subset noted: FACS-sorted CD8+CD4-CCR7+CD45RA+ naive T cells. Receptor source: a human donor in good health. Some libraries in this study had Jurkat cell RNA spiked in.

This clonotype was counted at least ten times. The V gene is TRBV29-1, the J gene TRBJ1-1; TRBD1 might be the D (5 bases). CDR3 length: 14 amino acids. The V end lost 7 bases, the J end lost 7 bases, and 22 bases lay between the germline ends. Germline V gene sequence: CDR1 SQVTM, CDR2 ANQGSEA. The CDR3, as DNA: TGCAGCGCCTTAGAGCAGCGACAGACACTTGAAGCTTTCTTT. Translating gives CSALEQRQTLEAFF.

This clonotype was seen at least ten times. The chain links TRBV5-5 to TRBJ1-5; TRBD1 matches 7 bases. The germline V gene encodes CDR1 SGHKS and CDR2 YYEKEE (reference sequence). V gave up 0 bases and J gave up 9 bases; unmatched junction bases: 9. The CDR3 consists of 15 residues. Here the CDR3 reads CASSLDDREGSPQHF. The CDR3 DNA reads as TGTGCCAGCAGCTTGGATGACAGGGAGGGGTCGCCCCAGCATTTT.

This clonotype was seen at least ten times. The rearrangement links TRBV4-1 to TRBJ2-3, with a tentative D call TRBD2 (6 bases). V was trimmed by 1 base and J by 1 base, leaving 12 bases between them. This CDR3 contains 16 residues. The germline V gene has CDR1 MGHRA and CDR2 YSYEKL. This chain's CDR3 is CASSQATSSRTDTQYF. Here the CDR3 DNA reads TGCGCCAGCAGCCAAGCAACTAGCTCACGCACAGATACGCAGTATTTT.

This clonotype was recorded at least ten times. V gene TRBV13 combines with J gene TRBJ2-1; possible D gene TRBD2, 5 bases. The germline gives CDR1 PRHDT, CDR2 FYEKMQ (reference sequence). There are 12 residues in the CDR3. The V end lost 7 bases, the J end lost 7 bases, and 11 bases lay between the germline ends. The CDR3 DNA follows: TGTGCCAGCAACAAGGGAGATAATGAGCAGTTCTTC. Amino acid sequence: CASNKGDNEQFF.

Regarding this clonotype: A read error may account for a junction end that differs from germline. V usage is TRBV6-5 and J usage is TRBJ2-7, with TRBD2 as a possible D gene (7 bases). The CDR3 has 14 amino acids. The germline CDR1 and CDR2 sequences are MNHEY and SVGAGI. Here the CDR3 DNA reads TGTGCCAGCGGTTACTACAGGGAGGGTTACGAGCAGTACTTC. This encodes CASGYYREGYEQYF.

This clonotype has a count of ten or more. The CDR3 region is CSARTLAGGINEQFF. The CDR3 nucleotides read TGCAGTGCTAGGACACTAGCGGGGGGGATTAATGAGCAGTTCTTC. The chain uses TRBV20-1 and TRBJ2-1; TRBD2 matches 13 bases. With 3 bases clipped from V and 7 bases from J, the junction kept 6 bases outside the gene matches. The CDR3 loop spans 15 amino acids. CDR1 and CDR2 (germline): DFQATT, SNEGSKA (reference sequence).

V and J are TRBV5-6 and TRBJ2-5, with 8 nucleotides matching TRBD1. CDR3 length: 14 amino acids. J gave up 5 bases and V 5 bases, and 8 bases lay outside the gene matches. CDR1 and CDR2 (germline): SGHDT, YYEEEE. The CDR3 bases are TGTGCCAGCAGTCTTGAGGACAGGGATGAGACCCAGTACTTC. Protein: CASSLEDRDETQYF.

Notes on this clonotype: This may arise from a read error, as a much more abundant clone is one base away. This chain connects TRBV19 to TRBJ2-3; the D gene is possibly TRBD1 (6 bases). The J call may be faulty, since TRBJ1-5 better matches the DNA end. The CDR3 sequence is 15 residues long. From germline, CDR1 is LNHDA and CDR2 SQIVND (reference sequence). The CDR3 region is CASSLGQLRTDTQHF. The CDR3 DNA is TGTGCCAGTAGTCTCGGCCAGCTCCGGACAGATACGCAGCATTTT.

The chain employs TRBV5-1 and TRBJ2-1; TRBD2 aligns across 7 bases. This CDR3 region has 14 residues. Losses at the gene ends were 4 bases for V and 4 bases for J; bases not matched to a gene: 5. Germline CDR1 and CDR2: SGHRS and YFSETQ. CDR3 DNA sequence: TGCGCCAGCAGCCCCCGGCGGGAGTACAATGAGCAGTTCTTC. The encoded protein is CASSPRREYNEQFF.

A remark on this clonotype: This may be a read error, as it is one base from a much larger clone. The CDR3 loop reads CTSSFLLGNTEAFF. The CDR3 DNA reads as TGTACCAGCAGCTTCTTGCTAGGGAACACTGAAGCTTTCTTT. The gene calls are TRBV5-3 and TRBJ1-1; D unclear. TRBV5-3 is flagged as an ORF with uncertain function. The CDR3 covers 14 residues.

This clonotype was detected a few times. The J gene is TRBJ2-1, the V gene TRBV10-1, with 13 nucleotides matching TRBD2. The germline V gene has CDR1 WNHNN and CDR2 SYGVQD (reference sequence). This CDR3 is built from 14 residues. Trimming cost V 4 bases and J 9 bases; bases outside gene matches: 3. The CDR3: CASSAGLAGVEQFF. The CDR3 DNA reads as TGCGCCAGCAGTGCCGGACTAGCGGGGGTTGAGCAGTTCTTC.

This clonotype was seen at least ten times. The chain is built from TRBV6-6 and TRBJ1-1; 8 bases map to TRBD1. This CDR3 is built from 16 residues. V shed 6 bases and J 4 bases; nucleotides not matched to a gene: 13. Germline V gene lookup returns CDR1 MNHNY and CDR2 SVGAGI (reference sequence). For the CDR3, the DNA is TGTGCCAGCAGCCCCGGACAGGGCTGGGAACGCACTGAAGCTTTCTTT. Translation: CASSPGQGWERTEAFF.